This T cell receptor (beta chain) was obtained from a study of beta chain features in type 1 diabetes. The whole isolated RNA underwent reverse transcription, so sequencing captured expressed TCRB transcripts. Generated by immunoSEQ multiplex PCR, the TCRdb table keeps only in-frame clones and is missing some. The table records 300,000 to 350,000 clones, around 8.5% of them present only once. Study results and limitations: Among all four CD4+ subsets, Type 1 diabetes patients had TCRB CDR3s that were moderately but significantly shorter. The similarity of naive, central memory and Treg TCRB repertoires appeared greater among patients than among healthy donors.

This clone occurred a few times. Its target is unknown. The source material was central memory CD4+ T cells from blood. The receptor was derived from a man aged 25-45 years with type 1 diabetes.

CDR3 sequence: CASKRRQENNQPQHF. Written as DNA, the CDR3 is TGTGCCAGCAAACGGAGACAGGAAAACAATCAGCCCCAGCATTTT. V and J are TRBV6-6 and TRBJ1-5; D possibly corresponds to TRBD1 (6 bases). Looked up from germline, CDR1 is MNHNY and CDR2 is SVGAGI (reference sequence). Trimming pared 7 bases from V and 3 bases from J, leaving 16 bases between. The CDR3 has 15 amino acids.